These 25 T cell receptor beta chains share one sample of origin, sequenced in a study of blood T cells in healthy people across ages. The second PCR ran roughly 6 to 11 cycles with a sample-barcoded 5' primer and J-beta primers. TCRdb fed the 5' RACE reads into MiXCR, producing one record per CDR3 protein. Of more than 500,000 distinct CDR3 sequences listed, approximately 30% were seen once; the top ten hold roughly 18%. Sequencing was carried out using blood. These receptors were taken from a woman in her 70s in good health.

The CDR3 loop is CASSQGQGSGAFF. In nucleotides, the CDR3 is TGTGCCAGCAGCCAAGGACAGGGGTCGGGAGCTTTCTTT. J is TRBJ1-1 and V is TRBV3-1, with 8 bases that match TRBD1. The V segment lost 1 base and the J segment 10 bases; nucleotides outside the gene matches: 5. The CDR3 has 13 residues. CDR1 is LGHDT and CDR2 is YNNKEL in the germline V gene (reference sequence).

This clonotype was counted a few times. The chain uses TRBV7-9 and TRBJ2-5, with D possibly TRBD1 on 6 matching bases. The DNA end is a closer match to TRBJ2-7, so the J assignment may be wrong. The germline V gene encodes CDR1 SEHNR and CDR2 FQNEAQ (reference sequence). The CDR3 covers 13 residues. The CDR3 sequence is CASRDTGSHEQYF. CDR3 DNA sequence: TGTGCCAGCAGGGATACAGGGTCCCACGAGCAGTACTTC.

This clonotype was observed a handful of times. The chain carries TRBV5-1 and TRBJ1-6, with TRBD1 matching over 10 bases. Germline loops: CDR1 SGHRS, CDR2 YFSETQ. The CDR3 sequence is 17 residues long. The V gene end was trimmed by 6 bases and the J gene end by 9 bases; junction bases not matched to a gene: 15. CDR3 nucleotide sequence: TGCGCCAGCACGCTGGAGGGGACAGGGGTTTTAAGTTCACCCCTCCACTTT. Translating it yields CASTLEGTGVLSSPLHF.

The chain is built from TRBV29-1 and TRBJ1-1, with TRBD1 as a possible D gene (6 bases). This CDR3 has 12 amino acids. Trimming took 6 bases from V and 7 from J, leaving 15 bases between them. Germline CDR1 SQVTM, CDR2 ANQGSEA. The CDR3 coding sequence is TGCAGCGTGGACAGTTGGGTCCTTGAAGCTTTCTTT. Protein sequence: CSVDSWVLEAFF.

This clonotype was seen more than once but under ten times. This chain links TRBV11-2 with TRBJ1-1, with 10 bases identical to TRBD1. The CDR3 runs 17 residues. J gave up 0 bases and V 4 bases, and 8 bases lay outside the gene matches. Germline V gene data show CDR1 as SGHAT and CDR2 as FQNNGV. CDR3 amino acids: CASSSRQGAPMNTEAFF. For the CDR3, the DNA is TGTGCCAGCAGCTCCAGACAGGGGGCTCCGATGAACACTGAAGCTTTCTTT.

This clonotype occurred many times. The rearrangement joins TRBV7-8 to TRBJ2-7; 7 bases are shared with TRBD2. This CDR3 is built from 14 residues. In germline, CDR1 is SGHVS, CDR2 FQNEAQ. V was pared by 3 bases and J by 2 bases, with 4 bases of the junction left unmatched. The CDR3 nucleotides read TGTGCCAGCAGCTTGGAAAGCGGGACCTACGAGCAGTACTTC. It is translated as CASSLESGTYEQYF.

This clonotype showed up just a few times. Compared with germline, one end of the junction differs, possibly owing to a read error. CDR3 sequence: CARSSHYEQYF. In nucleotides, the CDR3 is TGTGCCCGGAGTTCCCACTACGAGCAGTACTTC. V gene TRBV30 combines with J gene TRBJ2-7; D not resolved. CDR1 and CDR2 (germline): GTSNPN, SVGIG (reference sequence). This CDR3 comprises 11 residues.

CDR3 residues: CASSPPFGYNSPLHF. The CDR3, as DNA: TGTGCCAGCAGCCCCCCGTTTGGGTATAATTCACCCCTCCACTTT. This chain joins TRBV13 and TRBJ1-6; D call uncertain. This CDR3 has 15 residues. Trimming left V 5 bases short and J 4 bases short, with 12 bases between. The germline V gene encodes CDR1 PRHDT and CDR2 FYEKMQ (reference sequence). Drawing the rest from reference TRBV13 and TRBJ1-6, the complete variable domain is AAGVIQSPRHLIKEKRETATLKCYPIPRHDTVYWYQQGPGQDPQFLISFYEKMQSDKGSIPDRFSAQQFSDYHSELNMSSLELGDSALYFCASSPPFGYNSPLHFGNGTRLTVT.

The sample holds a few counts of this clonotype. The chain employs TRBV5-1 and TRBJ2-5, with D maybe TRBD2 (5 bases). This CDR3 contains 14 residues. Trimming stripped 2 bases from V and 5 bases from J, with 13 bases between. Germline V gives CDR1 SGHRS, CDR2 YFSETQ. CDR3 residues: CASSLSGPGETQYF. CDR3 in DNA: TGCGCCAGCAGCTTATCGGGTCCGGGGGAGACCCAGTACTTC.

A few counts support this clonotype. The chain links TRBV5-1 to TRBJ1-2, with 7 bases fitting TRBD1. The CDR3 sequence is 16 residues long. CDR1 is SGHRS and CDR2 is YFSETQ in the germline V gene. Germline trimming cut 1 base from V and 4 bases from J; bases unmatched to any gene: 10. As DNA, the CDR3 is TGCGCCAGCAGCTTGTGGGGGGACAGCCAGACCTATGGCTACACCTTC. Its protein is CASSLWGDSQTYGYTF.

The chain employs TRBV7-8 and TRBJ2-7; D is unresolved. The CDR3 is 12 residues long. The germline V and J ends were trimmed by 3 bases and 3 bases, with 6 bases remaining between them. Germline-derived CDR1 and CDR2 are SGHVS and FQNEAQ. The chain's CDR3 is CASSFAVYEQYF. CDR3 nucleotide sequence: TGTGCCAGCAGCTTCGCAGTCTACGAGCAGTACTTC.

This clonotype was seen a handful of times. The rearrangement joins TRBV5-1 to TRBJ2-1; a possible D gene is TRBD2 (6 bases). Deletions cut 4 bases from V and 5 bases from J, with 13 bases between. Germline V gene sequence: CDR1 SGHRS, CDR2 YFSETQ. This CDR3 contains 14 residues. In DNA form, the CDR3 reads TGCGCCAGCAGCGCGTCCGGGACTCACAATGAGCAGTTCTTC. Protein sequence: CASSASGTHNEQFF.

The rearrangement uses TRBV4-2 and TRBJ2-3; D is perhaps TRBD1 or TRBD2 (5 bases each). Trimming took off 0 bases at V and 2 bases at J, with 6 bases between the two ends. Germline CDR1 reads LGHNA; CDR2 reads YNFKEQ. CDR3 size: 14 residues. CDR3 DNA sequence: TGTGCCAGCAGCCAAGATGGGACCACAGATACGCAGTATTTT. It specifies CASSQDGTTDTQYF.

In the case of this clonotype: At one boundary the junction diverges from the germline segment, which might be a read error. The J gene is TRBJ2-5, the V gene TRBV29-1, with 11 bases lining up with TRBD2. The CDR3 length is 14 residues. The V gene's germline CDR1 is SQVTM and CDR2 ANQGSEA. The CDR3 DNA is TGCAGCGTCAAAGGGGTAGCGGGGGGGGAGACCCAGTGCTTC. Its protein product is CSVKGVAGGETQCF.

V gene TRBV20-1 combines with J gene TRBJ2-3; TRBD1 or TRBD2 may be the D gene (5 bases each). The V end was cut by 0 bases, the J end by 1 base, with 11 bases between. The CDR3 runs 15 residues. Per the germline V gene, CDR1 is DFQATT and CDR2 is SNEGSKA (reference sequence). CDR3 sequence: CSARDRGGGTDTQYF. DNA for the CDR3: TGCAGTGCTAGAGATCGTGGGGGAGGCACAGATACGCAGTATTTT.

The genes are TRBV10-3 and TRBJ2-1; 8 bases agree with TRBD2. TRBJ2-5 matches the DNA end more closely, so the J call is doubtful. This CDR3 has 15 amino acids. The germline V gene has CDR1 ENHRY and CDR2 SYGVKD. CDR3: CAISESLSSGETQYF. The CDR3 DNA reads as TGTGCCATCAGTGAGTCTTTATCTAGCGGGGAGACCCAGTACTTC.

The CDR3 spells CASSLGGPGTDTQYF. CDR3 DNA: TGTGCCAGCAGCTTAGGCGGGCCCGGCACAGATACGCAGTATTTT. The chain uses TRBV7-2 and TRBJ2-3; perhaps TRBD2 as D (5 bases). CDR1 SGHTA and CDR2 FQGNSA come from the germline V gene. V was pared by 1 base and J by 1 base, with 9 bases between. The CDR3 runs 15 residues.

This clonotype was counted only a few times. The gene calls are TRBV7-2 and TRBJ2-6; either TRBD1 or TRBD2 may supply D (5 bases each). CDR1 SGHTA and CDR2 FQGNSA come from the germline V gene. CDR3 length equals 16 residues. The V and J ends lost 6 bases and 0 bases respectively, with 12 bases between them. Here the CDR3 DNA reads TGTGCCAGCAGGGGACCCAATTTCTCTGGGGCCAACGTCCTGACTTTC. Translation: CASRGPNFSGANVLTF.

V gene TRBV6-6 combines with J gene TRBJ2-7; D is perhaps TRBD1 (6 bases). This CDR3 contains 12 residues. The V end lost 6 bases, the J end lost 3 bases, and 9 bases lay between the germline ends. CDR1 and CDR2 (germline): MNHNY, SVGAGI (reference sequence). The CDR3 nucleotides read TGTGCCAGCAGAGAACAGGGCTACGAGCAGTACTTC. This sequence encodes CASREQGYEQYF.

The chain links TRBV20-1 to TRBJ1-2; TRBD1 matches 8 bases. The germline CDR1 and CDR2 sequences are DFQATT and SNEGSKA (reference sequence). CDR3 length equals 14 residues. Trimming removed 3 bases from V and 3 bases from J; junction bases left unmatched: 6. For the CDR3, the DNA is TGCAGTGCTAGTGGGGGACAGGCGCACTATGGCTACACCTTC. Protein: CSASGGQAHYGYTF.

This chain joins TRBV7-2 and TRBJ1-1; D gene unclear. This CDR3 is 12 amino acids long. Per germline, CDR1 SGHTA and CDR2 FQGNSA. V was shortened by 1 base and J by 12 bases, with 12 bases between the two germline ends. This CDR3 is CASSLDQRGSFF. The CDR3 DNA follows: TGTGCCAGCAGCTTAGACCAACGTGGATCTTTCTTT.

The chain couples TRBV5-1 to TRBJ1-1; 9 bases map to TRBD1. CDR1 and CDR2 (germline): SGHRS, YFSETQ. This CDR3 contains 16 residues. Unmatched junction bases numbered 7, after V lost 3 bases and J lost 1 base. CDR3 protein: CASSSRDRDGNTEAFF. DNA of the CDR3: TGCGCCAGCAGCTCCCGGGACAGGGATGGGAACACTGAAGCTTTCTTT.

This clonotype was picked up a small number of times. The chain has TRBV29-1 and TRBJ1-1; D gene uncertain. This CDR3 contains 12 residues. V lost 6 bases, J lost 3 bases, and 11 bases lay in between. Germline lookup yields CDR1 SQVTM and CDR2 ANQGSEA. CDR3 in DNA: TGCAGCGTGGGGAAGATGTACACTGAAGCTTTCTTT. It translates to CSVGKMYTEAFF.

J is TRBJ2-5 and V is TRBV10-3; the match to TRBD1 covers 9 bases. Gene TRBJ2-1 matches the end of the DNA better, so the J call may be wrong. The CDR3 runs to 14 residues. In germline, CDR1 is ENHRY, CDR2 SYGVKD. CDR3 nucleotide sequence: TGTGCCATCAGTCCGGGACAGGGCGTCAATGAGCAGTTCTTC. This gives the protein CAISPGQGVNEQFF.

This clonotype was recorded only once. J is TRBJ2-1 and V is TRBV11-3, with D unclear. Trimming cost V 3 bases and J 0 bases, with 9 bases left between them. This CDR3 region has 15 residues. Germline lookup yields CDR1 SGHNT and CDR2 YENEEA. The CDR3 DNA is TGTGCCAGCAGCTTTAGGCAGTTCTCCTACAATGAGCAGTTCTTC. It encodes CASSFRQFSYNEQFF. Drawing the rest from reference TRBV11-3 and TRBJ2-1, the complete variable domain is EAGVVQSPRYKIIEKKQPVAFWCNPISGHNTLYWYLQNLGQGPELLIRYENEEAVDDSQLPKDRFSAERLKGVDSTLKIQPAELGDSAVYLCASSFRQFSYNEQFFGPGTRLTVL.